This T cell receptor (beta chain) derives from a study of cytomegalovirus exposure and HLA in healthy donors. Findings and limits, study-wide: The number of N-insertions in an Asian-associated ancestry cluster was reportedly below the approximately 700-donor mean in a later analysis. Most TCR sequences proved rare, with some public TCRs found in many donors. Researchers reported in a later analysis that common viral pathogens appeared linked to several top clusters. Prior analysis indicated that the majority of TCR beta V segments exhibited productivity approximately 87% or approximately 30% of the time.

In regard to this clone: The antigen remains unidentified.

Amplification used 60 Vbeta primers and 13 Jbeta primers. Profiled with immunoSEQ multiplex PCR; TCRdb holds only in-frame clones, not every one. The sample records around 110,000 clones, roughly 80% being singletons. CDR3 length: 14 amino acids. From germline, CDR1 is SGHTA and CDR2 FQGNSA. Trimming cost V 8 bases and J 6 bases; bases outside gene matches: 10. The chain joins TRBV7-2 to TRBJ2-1; 7 bases are a match to TRBD2. The sequenced material came from PBMCs. The origin of this receptor is a man aged 25-45 years in good health and CMV-seronegative. CDR3 sequence: CASSQEGGFNEQFF. The CDR3 DNA is TGTGCCAGCTCACAGGAGGGAGGGTTCAATGAGCAGTTCTTC.